This T cell receptor beta chain is drawn from a study of radiation and T cells in renal cell carcinoma (dated by TCRdb to the early 2020s). Regarding the study in general: In total, some 52 samples underwent TCR beta sequencing: 25 or so tumors plus 27 peripheral blood samples. Across all 50 or so samples, more than 4,000,000 unique CDR3 nucleotide sequences, encoding around 2.4 million unique CDR3 amino acid sequences, were identified. The final blood draw took place at 4 weeks after radiation, the same time as nephrectomy. What the work shows at the level of the full study, not this receptor alone: Top tumor clonotypes rose in blood from baseline to 2 weeks post-radiation, then contracted by 4 weeks, suggesting transient expansion of tumor-resident clones. Tracking of blood repertoire dynamics stopped at more than three weeks after treatment, with no follow-up past that point. No pretreatment tumor biopsies were available, so the baseline intratumoral presence of clonotypes could not be determined. The single-armed trial design could not address effects of radiation dose or scheduling on the TCR repertoire.

As for this clone: What antigen it recognizes has not been identified. One end of the junction varies from germline; a read error may be responsible.

The CDR3, cysteine through phenylalanine, is 16 amino acids long. Kept here is only the CDR3 DNA, which spans 48 bases and is read in frame from base 1. CDR1 and CDR2 are drawn from the germline V gene: SGHDT, YYEEEE. The time point tag for this specimen amounts to: blood 4 weeks post-SBRT, at nephrectomy. Read against the paper, the sample's treatment or condition label means: 15 Gy SBRT to primary tumor, nephrectomy 4 weeks later. Samples were obtained from a clinical trial, in which 15 Gy stereotactic body radiation therapy was delivered to primary renal cell carcinomas and nephrectomy was performed 4 weeks later. Serial peripheral blood from radiation-treated patients was sampled at baseline, 2 weeks and 4 weeks after SBRT to track tumor-enriched clonotypes. Every patient had renal cell carcinoma of clear cell pathology. The QIAamp DNA Blood Mini Kit (Qiagen) was used to prepare genomic DNA for TCR sequencing. The analyses included just those samples that passed every quality control check.

Following the manufacturer's recommendations, the immunoSEQ kit was used to generate TCR beta libraries from genomic DNA. Library preparation used a first multiplex PCR with proprietary primers, then a second PCR adding unique barcodes, with bead cleanups after each round. Each sample batch included a kit-provided positive control reaction and a negative control reaction. The final libraries were assessed on an Agilent 4200 TapeStation D1000 ScreenTape, pooled by volume, and quantified by qPCR. Sequencing ran on an Illumina NextSeq500 with a MidOutput 150-cycle cartridge, using 156 Read1 and 15 Index1 cycles with kit custom primers. The pooled library was loaded at around 1 pM, and around 18% PhiX control was spiked in. Under the source paper's analysis protocol: Vendor-processed data were analyzed in R, with a clonotype defined as all T cells sharing the same CDR3 nucleotide sequence. For clone abundance analyses, frequencies were normalized to the 10,000 most abundant clones in each sample. Public T cell clones, averaging fewer than five per sample, were removed before analysis. Tumor-enriched clonotypes and baseline blood-enriched clonotypes were defined as those with an abundance difference of at least 32-fold between compartments. A beta-binomial differential abundance model was used to identify clonotypes that expanded or contracted between blood time points. Similarity between tumor and blood repertoires was quantified using the Baroni-Urbani and Buser coefficient, and groups were compared with two-tailed Wilcoxon tests in R. TCRdb mirrors the immuneACCESS table, restricted to in-frame sequences. Some clones are absent from its copies; in checked studies, under half trace to an unresolved V gene, and the reason for the others is unknown. V and J calls and clone size are as listed in that table; D and trimming were resolved from the DNA. For this sample the table gives 97,000 or so clones, of which 84% were detected only once. The ten largest account for 6.5% to 8% of the sample.

This TCR was recovered from a man aged 55-75 years with renal cell carcinoma. Sequencing used blood, obtained from a patient whose treatment included radiotherapy and nephrectomy. Recombination linked TRBV5-6 to TRBJ2-5; the D gene is perhaps TRBD2, on 7 matching bases. The CDR3 region reads CASNLRRERGWGTQYF. The sequenced DNA is TGTGCCAGCAACTTGCGGCGGGAGAGGGGGTGGGGGACCCAGTACTTC. Outside the CDR3, residues come from the reference TRBV5-6 and TRBJ2-5 proteins, so the full variable domain is: DAGVTQSPTHLIKTRGQQVTLRCSPKSGHDTVSWYQQALGQGPQFIFQYYEEEERQRGNFPDRFSGHQFPNYSSELNVNALLLGDSALYLCASNLRRERGWGTQYFGPGTRLLVL.